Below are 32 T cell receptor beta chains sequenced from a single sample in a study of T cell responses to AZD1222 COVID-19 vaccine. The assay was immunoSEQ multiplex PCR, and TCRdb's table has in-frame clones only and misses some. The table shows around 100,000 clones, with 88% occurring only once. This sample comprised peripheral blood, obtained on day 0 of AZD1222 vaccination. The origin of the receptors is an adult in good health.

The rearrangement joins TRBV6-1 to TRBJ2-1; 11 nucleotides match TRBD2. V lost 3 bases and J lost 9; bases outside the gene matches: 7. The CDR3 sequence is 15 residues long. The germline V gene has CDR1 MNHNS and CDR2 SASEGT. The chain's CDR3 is CASSDLAGGIGEQFF. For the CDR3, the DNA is TGTGCCAGCAGTGATCTAGCGGGAGGTATTGGTGAGCAGTTCTTC.

The CDR3 is CTMRTSGKETQYF. The CDR3 DNA sequence: TGCACCATGAGGACTAGCGGAAAAGAGACCCAGTACTTC. The rearrangement uses TRBV1 and TRBJ2-5; TRBD2, the table's D call, was not compared with the DNA. TRBV1 constitutes a pseudogene. The CDR3 is made up of 13 amino acids.

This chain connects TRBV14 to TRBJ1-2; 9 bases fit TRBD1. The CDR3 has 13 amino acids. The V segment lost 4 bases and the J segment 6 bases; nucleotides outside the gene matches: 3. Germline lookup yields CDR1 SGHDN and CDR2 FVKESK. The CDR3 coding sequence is TGTGCCAGCAGCCCAAGACAGGGGGATGGCTACACCTTC. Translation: CASSPRQGDGYTF.

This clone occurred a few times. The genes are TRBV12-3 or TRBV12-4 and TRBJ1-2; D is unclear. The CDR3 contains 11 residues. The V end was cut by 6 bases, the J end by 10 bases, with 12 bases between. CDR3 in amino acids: CASRRGFDYTF. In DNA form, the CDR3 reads TGTGCCAGCAGGAGAGGTTTTGACTACACCTTC.

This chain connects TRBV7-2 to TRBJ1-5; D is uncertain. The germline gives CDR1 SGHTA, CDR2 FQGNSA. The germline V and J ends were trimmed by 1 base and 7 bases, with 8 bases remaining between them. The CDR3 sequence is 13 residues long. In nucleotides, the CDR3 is TGTGCCAGCAGCTTAGGAGTGTGGCAGCCCCAGCATTTT. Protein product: CASSLGVWQPQHF.

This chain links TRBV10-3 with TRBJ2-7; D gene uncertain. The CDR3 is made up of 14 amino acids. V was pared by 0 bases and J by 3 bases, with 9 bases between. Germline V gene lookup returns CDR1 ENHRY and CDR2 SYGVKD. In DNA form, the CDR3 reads TGTGCCATCAGTGAGTCTACGGGTAGCTACGAGCAGTACTTC. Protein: CAISESTGSYEQYF.

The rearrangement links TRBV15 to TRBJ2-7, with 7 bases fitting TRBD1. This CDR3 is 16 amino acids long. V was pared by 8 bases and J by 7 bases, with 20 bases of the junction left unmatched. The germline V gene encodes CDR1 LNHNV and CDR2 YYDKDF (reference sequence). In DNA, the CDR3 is TGTGCCACCTATGAGGAGGACAGGCGGGCAGTCGGTGAGCAGTACTTC. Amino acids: CATYEEDRRAVGEQYF.

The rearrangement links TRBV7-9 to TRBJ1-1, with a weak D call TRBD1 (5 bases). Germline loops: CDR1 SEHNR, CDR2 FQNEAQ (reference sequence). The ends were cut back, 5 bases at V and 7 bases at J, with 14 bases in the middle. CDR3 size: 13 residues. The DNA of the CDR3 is TGTGCCAGCAGCCCCTTGGGGGGGGTTGAAGCTTTCTTT. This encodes CASSPLGGVEAFF.

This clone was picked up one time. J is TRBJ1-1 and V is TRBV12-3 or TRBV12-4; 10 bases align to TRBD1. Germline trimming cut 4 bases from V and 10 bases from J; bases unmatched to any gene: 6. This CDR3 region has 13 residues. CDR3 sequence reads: CASSSGTGVVAFF. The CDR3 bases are TGTGCCAGCAGTTCCGGGACAGGGGTCGTAGCTTTCTTT.

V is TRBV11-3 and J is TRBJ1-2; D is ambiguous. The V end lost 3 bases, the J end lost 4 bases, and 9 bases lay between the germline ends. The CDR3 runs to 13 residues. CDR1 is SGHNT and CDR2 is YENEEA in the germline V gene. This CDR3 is CASSFGESYGYTF. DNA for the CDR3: TGTGCCAGCAGCTTCGGGGAATCCTATGGCTACACCTTC.

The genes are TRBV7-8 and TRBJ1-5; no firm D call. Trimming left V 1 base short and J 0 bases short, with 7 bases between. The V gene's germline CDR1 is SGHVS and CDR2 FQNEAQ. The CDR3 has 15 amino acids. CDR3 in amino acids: CASSLEGNSNQPQHF. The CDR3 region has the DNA TGTGCCAGCAGCTTAGAAGGGAATAGCAATCAGCCCCAGCATTTT.

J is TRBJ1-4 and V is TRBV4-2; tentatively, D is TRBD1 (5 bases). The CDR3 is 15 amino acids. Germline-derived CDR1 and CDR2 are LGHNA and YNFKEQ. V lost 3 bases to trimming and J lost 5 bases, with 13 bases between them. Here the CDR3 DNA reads TGTGCCAGCAGCCATGGGGGGGTAGGAAATGAAAAACTGTTTTTT. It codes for CASSHGGVGNEKLFF.

The CDR3: CASSAGENYGYTF. CDR3 nucleotide sequence: TGTGCCAGCAGTGCCGGTGAGAACTATGGCTACACCTTC. The chain has TRBV2 and TRBJ1-2, with D uncertain. The V gene's germline CDR1 is SNHLY and CDR2 FYNNEI. Deletions cut 4 bases from V and 2 bases from J, with 8 bases between. The CDR3 runs to 13 residues.

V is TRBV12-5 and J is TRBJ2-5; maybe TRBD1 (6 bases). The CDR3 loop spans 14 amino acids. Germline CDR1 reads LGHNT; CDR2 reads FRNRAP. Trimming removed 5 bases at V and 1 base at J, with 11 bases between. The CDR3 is CASGGGQSQETQYF. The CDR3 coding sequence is TGTGCTAGTGGTGGGGGACAATCCCAAGAGACCCAGTACTTC. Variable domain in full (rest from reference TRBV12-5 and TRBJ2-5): DARVTQTPRHKVTEMGQEVTMRCQPILGHNTVFWYRQTMMQGLELLAYFRNRAPLDDSGMPKDRFSAEMPDATLATLKIQPSEPRDSAVYFCASGGGQSQETQYFGPGTRLLVL.

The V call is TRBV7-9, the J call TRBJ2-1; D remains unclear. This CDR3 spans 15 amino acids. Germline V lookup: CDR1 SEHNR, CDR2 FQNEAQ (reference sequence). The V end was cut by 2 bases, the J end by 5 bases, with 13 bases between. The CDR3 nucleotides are TGTGCCAGCAGCTTATCCCTCGGTTCGGACAATGAGCAGTTCTTC. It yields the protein CASSLSLGSDNEQFF.

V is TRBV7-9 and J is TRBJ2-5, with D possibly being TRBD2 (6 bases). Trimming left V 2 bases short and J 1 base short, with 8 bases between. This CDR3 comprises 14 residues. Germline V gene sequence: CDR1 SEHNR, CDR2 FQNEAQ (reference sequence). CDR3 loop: CASSLRDSQETQYF. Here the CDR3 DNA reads TGTGCCAGCAGCTTAAGGGACTCCCAAGAGACCCAGTACTTC.

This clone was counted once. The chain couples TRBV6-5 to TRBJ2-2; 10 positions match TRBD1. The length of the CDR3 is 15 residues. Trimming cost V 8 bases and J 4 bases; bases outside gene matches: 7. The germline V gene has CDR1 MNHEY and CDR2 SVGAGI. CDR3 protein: CASRRGQGSTGELFF. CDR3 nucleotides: TGTGCCAGCCGGAGGGGACAGGGGAGCACCGGGGAGCTGTTTTTT.

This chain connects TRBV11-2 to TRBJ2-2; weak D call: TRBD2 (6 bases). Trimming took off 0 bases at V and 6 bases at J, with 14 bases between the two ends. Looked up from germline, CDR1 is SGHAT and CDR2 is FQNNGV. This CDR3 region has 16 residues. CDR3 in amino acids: CASSLEGGAVSGELFF. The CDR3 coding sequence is TGTGCCAGCAGCTTAGAGGGGGGAGCGGTGTCCGGGGAGCTGTTTTTT.

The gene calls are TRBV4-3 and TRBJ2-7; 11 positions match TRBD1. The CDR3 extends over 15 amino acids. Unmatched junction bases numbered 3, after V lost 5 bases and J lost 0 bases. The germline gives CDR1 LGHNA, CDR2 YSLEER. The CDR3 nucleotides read TGCGCCAGCAGCTACGGGACAGGGGGCTCCTACGAGCAGTACTTC. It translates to CASSYGTGGSYEQYF.

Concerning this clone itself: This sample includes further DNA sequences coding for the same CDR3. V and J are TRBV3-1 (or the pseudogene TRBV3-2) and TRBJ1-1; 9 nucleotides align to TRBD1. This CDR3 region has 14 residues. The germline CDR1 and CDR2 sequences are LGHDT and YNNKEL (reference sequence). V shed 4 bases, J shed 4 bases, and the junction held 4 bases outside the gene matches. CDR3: CASSLRQGGTEAFF. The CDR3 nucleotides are TGTGCCAGCAGCCTCCGACAGGGGGGCACTGAAGCTTTCTTT.

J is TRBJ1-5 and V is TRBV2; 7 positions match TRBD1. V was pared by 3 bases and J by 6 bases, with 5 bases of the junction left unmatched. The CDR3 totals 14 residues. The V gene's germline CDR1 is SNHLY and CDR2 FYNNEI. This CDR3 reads CASSETGQSQPQHF. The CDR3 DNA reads TGTGCCAGCAGTGAGACAGGGCAGAGTCAGCCCCAGCATTTT.

This chain's CDR3 is CASSLGSVTNYGYTF. The CDR3 nucleotides read TGTGCCAGCAGCTTGGGGTCCGTCACTAACTATGGCTACACCTTC. This rearrangement joins TRBV5-5 to TRBJ1-2; no definite D call. This CDR3 comprises 15 residues. V was trimmed by 0 bases and J by 0 bases, leaving 9 bases between them. Germline CDR1 reads SGHKS; CDR2 reads YYEKEE (reference sequence).

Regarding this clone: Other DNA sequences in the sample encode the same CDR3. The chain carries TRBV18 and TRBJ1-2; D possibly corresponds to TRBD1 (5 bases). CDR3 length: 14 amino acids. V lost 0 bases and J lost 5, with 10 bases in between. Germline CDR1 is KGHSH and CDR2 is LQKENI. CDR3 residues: CASSPPSRGYGYTF. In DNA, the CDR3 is TGTGCCAGCTCACCACCGTCCCGGGGGTATGGCTACACCTTC.

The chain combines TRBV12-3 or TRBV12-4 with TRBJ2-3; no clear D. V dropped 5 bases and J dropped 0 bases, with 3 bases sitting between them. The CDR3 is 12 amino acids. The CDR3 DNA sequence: TGTGCCAGCAGTCGTAGCACAGATACGCAGTATTTT. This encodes CASSRSTDTQYF.

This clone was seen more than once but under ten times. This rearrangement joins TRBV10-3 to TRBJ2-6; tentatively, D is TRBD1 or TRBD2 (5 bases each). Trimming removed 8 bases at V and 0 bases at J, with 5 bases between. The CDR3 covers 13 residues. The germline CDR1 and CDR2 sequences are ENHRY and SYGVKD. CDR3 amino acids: CAIGGSGANVLTF. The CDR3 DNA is TGTGCCATCGGGGGCTCTGGGGCCAACGTCCTGACTTTC.

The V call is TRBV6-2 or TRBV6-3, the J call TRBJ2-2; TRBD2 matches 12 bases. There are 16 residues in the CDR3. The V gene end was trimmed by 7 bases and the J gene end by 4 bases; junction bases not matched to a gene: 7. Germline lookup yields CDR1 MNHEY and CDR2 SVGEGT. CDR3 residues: CASIPASGRATGELFF. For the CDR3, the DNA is TGTGCCAGCATCCCGGCTAGCGGGAGGGCCACCGGGGAGCTGTTTTTT.

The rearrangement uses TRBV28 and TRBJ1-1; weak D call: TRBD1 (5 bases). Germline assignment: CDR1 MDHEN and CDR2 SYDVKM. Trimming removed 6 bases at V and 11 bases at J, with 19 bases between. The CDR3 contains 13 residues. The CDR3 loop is CASREFGREGAFF. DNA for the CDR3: TGTGCCAGCAGAGAGTTTGGCAGGGAGGGGGCTTTCTTT.

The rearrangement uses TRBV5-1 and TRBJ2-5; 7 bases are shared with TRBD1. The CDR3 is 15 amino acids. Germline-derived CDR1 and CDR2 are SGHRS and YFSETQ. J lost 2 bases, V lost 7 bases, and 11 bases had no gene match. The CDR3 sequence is CASRTLGQSQETQYF. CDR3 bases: TGCGCCAGCCGGACTTTGGGACAGTCTCAAGAGACCCAGTACTTC.

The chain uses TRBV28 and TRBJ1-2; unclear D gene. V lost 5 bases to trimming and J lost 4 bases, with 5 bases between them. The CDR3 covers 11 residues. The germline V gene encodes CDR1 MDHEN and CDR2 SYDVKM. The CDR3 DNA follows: TGTGCCAGCAGTGACCTCTATGGCTACACCTTC. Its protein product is CASSDLYGYTF.

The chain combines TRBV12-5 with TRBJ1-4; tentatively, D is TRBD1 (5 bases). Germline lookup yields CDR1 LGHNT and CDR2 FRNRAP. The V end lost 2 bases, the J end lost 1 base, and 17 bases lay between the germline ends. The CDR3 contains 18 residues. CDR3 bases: TGTGCTAGTGGTTTGACCCCGACAGCCCTGATAACTAATGAAAAACTGTTTTTT. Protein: CASGLTPTALITNEKLFF.

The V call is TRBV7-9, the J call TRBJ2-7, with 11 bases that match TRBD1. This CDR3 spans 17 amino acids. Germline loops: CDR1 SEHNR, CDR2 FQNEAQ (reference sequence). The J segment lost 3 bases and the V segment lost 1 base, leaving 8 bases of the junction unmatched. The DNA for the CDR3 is TGTGCCAGCAGCTTAGAGGGTAGGGACAGGGGGATCTACGAGCAGTACTTC. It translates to CASSLEGRDRGIYEQYF. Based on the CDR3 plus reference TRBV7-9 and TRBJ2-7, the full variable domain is DTGVSQNPRHKITKRGQNVTFRCDPISEHNRLYWYRQTLGQGPEFLTYFQNEAQLEKSRLLSDRFSAERPKGSFSTLEIQRTEQGDSAMYLCASSLEGRDRGIYEQYFGPGTRLTVT.

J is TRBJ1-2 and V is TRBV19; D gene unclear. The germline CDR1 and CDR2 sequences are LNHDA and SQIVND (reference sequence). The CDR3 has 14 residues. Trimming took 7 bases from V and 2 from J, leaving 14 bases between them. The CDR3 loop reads CASTYGPTNYGYTF. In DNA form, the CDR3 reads TGTGCCAGTACTTACGGACCGACAAACTATGGCTACACCTTC.